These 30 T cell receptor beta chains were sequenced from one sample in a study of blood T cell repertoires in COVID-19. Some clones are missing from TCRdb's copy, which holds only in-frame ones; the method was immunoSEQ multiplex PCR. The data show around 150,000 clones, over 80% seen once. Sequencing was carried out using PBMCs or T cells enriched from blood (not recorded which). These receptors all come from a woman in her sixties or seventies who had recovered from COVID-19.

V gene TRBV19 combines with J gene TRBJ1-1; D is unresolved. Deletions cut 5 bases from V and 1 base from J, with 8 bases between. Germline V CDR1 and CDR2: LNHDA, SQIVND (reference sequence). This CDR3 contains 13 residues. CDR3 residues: CASSATGNTEAFF. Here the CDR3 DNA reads TGTGCCAGTAGTGCCACCGGGAACACTGAAGCTTTCTTT.

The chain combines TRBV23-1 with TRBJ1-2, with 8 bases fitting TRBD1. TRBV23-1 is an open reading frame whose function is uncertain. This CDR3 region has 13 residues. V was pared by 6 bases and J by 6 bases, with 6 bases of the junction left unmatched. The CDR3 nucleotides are TGCGCCAGCAGACAGGGGGATGAACATGGCTACACCTTC. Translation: CASRQGDEHGYTF.

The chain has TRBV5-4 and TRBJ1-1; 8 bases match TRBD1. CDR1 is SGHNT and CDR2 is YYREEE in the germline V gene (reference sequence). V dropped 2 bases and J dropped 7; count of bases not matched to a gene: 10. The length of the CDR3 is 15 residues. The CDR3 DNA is TGTGCCAGCAGCTTCTCCGGGGCAGGGGGCGGTGAAGCTTTCTTT. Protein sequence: CASSFSGAGGGEAFF.

This CDR3 reads CSACFGLGGACSTEAFF. CDR3 coding DNA: TGCAGCGCCTGTTTTGGCCTGGGAGGGGCATGTAGCACTGAAGCTTTCTTT. The rearrangement joins TRBV29-1 to TRBJ1-1; maybe TRBD1 (5 bases). Trimming cost V 7 bases and J 4 bases, with 28 bases left between them. The CDR3 spans 17 residues. CDR1 and CDR2 from the germline V gene are SQVTM and ANQGSEA.

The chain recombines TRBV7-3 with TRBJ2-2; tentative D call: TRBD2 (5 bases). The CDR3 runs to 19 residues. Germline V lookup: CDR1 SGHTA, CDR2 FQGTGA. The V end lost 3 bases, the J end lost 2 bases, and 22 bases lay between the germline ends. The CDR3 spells CASSFRGSRASKNTGELFF. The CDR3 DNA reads TGTGCCAGCAGCTTCCGGGGATCTCGGGCCAGTAAAAACACCGGGGAGCTGTTTTTT.

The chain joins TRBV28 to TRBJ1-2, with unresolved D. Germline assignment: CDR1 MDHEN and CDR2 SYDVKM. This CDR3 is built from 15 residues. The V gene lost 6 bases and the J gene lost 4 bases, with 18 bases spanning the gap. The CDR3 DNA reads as TGTGCCAGCAGCCCCGGGAGGTCCGGGTTCTATGGCTACACCTTC. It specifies CASSPGRSGFYGYTF.

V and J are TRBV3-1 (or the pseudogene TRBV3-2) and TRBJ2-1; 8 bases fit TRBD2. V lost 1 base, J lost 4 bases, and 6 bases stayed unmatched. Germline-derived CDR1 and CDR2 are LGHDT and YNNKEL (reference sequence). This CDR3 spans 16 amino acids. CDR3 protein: CASSQAGTRYYNEQFF. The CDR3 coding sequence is TGTGCCAGCAGCCAAGCCGGGACTAGATATTACAATGAGCAGTTCTTC.

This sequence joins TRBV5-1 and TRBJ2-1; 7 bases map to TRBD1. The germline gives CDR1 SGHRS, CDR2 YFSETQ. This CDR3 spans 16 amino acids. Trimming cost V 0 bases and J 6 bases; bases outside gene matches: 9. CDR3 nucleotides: TGCGCCAGCAGCTTGGCCGGGACAGCAAGTATCAATGAGCAGTTCTTC. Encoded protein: CASSLAGTASINEQFF. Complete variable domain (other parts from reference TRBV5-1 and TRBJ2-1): KAGVTQTPRYLIKTRGQQVTLSCSPISGHRSVSWYQQTPGQGLQFLFEYFSETQRNKGNFPGRFSGRQFSNSRSEMNVSTLELGDSALYLCASSLAGTASINEQFFGPGTRLTVL.

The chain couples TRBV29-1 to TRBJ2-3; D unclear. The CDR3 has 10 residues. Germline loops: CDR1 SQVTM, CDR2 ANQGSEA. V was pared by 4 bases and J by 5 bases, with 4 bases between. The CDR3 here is CSVVRDTQYF. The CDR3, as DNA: TGCAGCGTTGTGAGAGATACGCAGTATTTT.

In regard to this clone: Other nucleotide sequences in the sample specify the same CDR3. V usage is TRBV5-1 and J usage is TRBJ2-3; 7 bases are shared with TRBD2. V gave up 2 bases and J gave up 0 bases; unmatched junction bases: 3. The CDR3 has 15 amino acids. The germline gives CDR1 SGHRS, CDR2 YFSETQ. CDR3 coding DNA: TGCGCCAGCAGCTTTTTAGCGGGCAGCACAGATACGCAGTATTTT. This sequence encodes CASSFLAGSTDTQYF.

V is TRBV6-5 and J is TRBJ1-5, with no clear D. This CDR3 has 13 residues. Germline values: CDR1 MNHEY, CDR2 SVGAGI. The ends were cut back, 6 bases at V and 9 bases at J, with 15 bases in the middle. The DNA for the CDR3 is TGTGCCAGCAGCACCGACCTAGAAAGGCCCCAGCATTTT. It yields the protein CASSTDLERPQHF.

CDR3 sequence reads: CASSRGASGGSGANVLTF. The CDR3 region has the DNA TGCGCCAGCAGCCGGGGGGCTAGCGGGGGCTCTGGGGCCAACGTCCTGACTTTC. V gene TRBV5-1 combines with J gene TRBJ2-6; TRBD2 agrees at 10 bases. The ends lost 4 bases at V and 0 bases at J; junction bases unmatched: 7. The length of the CDR3 is 18 residues. Germline V CDR1 and CDR2: SGHRS, YFSETQ. Combining the CDR3 with reference TRBV5-1 and TRBJ2-6 gives the whole variable domain KAGVTQTPRYLIKTRGQQVTLSCSPISGHRSVSWYQQTPGQGLQFLFEYFSETQRNKGNFPGRFSGRQFSNSRSEMNVSTLELGDSALYLCASSRGASGGSGANVLTFGAGSRLTVL.

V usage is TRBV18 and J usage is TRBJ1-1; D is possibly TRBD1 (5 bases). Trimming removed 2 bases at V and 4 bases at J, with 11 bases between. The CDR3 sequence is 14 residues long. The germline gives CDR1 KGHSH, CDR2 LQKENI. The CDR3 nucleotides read TGTGCCAGCTCACCAGTAGGGGAGGCCACTGAAGCTTTCTTT. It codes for CASSPVGEATEAFF.

CDR3 in amino acids: CASIVHRDTEAFF. As DNA, the CDR3 is TGTGCCAGCATTGTTCATCGGGACACTGAAGCTTTCTTT. The gene calls are TRBV6-5 and TRBJ1-1; no definite D call. CDR3 length: 13 amino acids. Trimming shortened V by 7 bases and J by 3 bases, and 12 bases separated the two germline ends. Germline lookup yields CDR1 MNHEY and CDR2 SVGAGI.

CDR3 region: CASSLAGEGEQYF. In DNA, the CDR3 is TGTGCCAGCAGCTTAGCAGGGGAAGGCGAGCAGTACTTC. The V and J genes are TRBV7-9 and TRBJ2-7; tentatively, D is TRBD1 (5 bases). The germline V and J ends were trimmed by 0 bases and 6 bases, with 9 bases remaining between them. CDR3 length: 13 residues. Germline lookup yields CDR1 SEHNR and CDR2 FQNEAQ (reference sequence).

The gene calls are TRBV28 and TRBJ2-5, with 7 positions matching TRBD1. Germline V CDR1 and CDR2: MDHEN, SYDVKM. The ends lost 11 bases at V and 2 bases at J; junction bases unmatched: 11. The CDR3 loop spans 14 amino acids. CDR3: CAATDRVQQETQYF. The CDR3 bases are TGTGCCGCCACCGACAGGGTACAACAAGAGACCCAGTACTTC.

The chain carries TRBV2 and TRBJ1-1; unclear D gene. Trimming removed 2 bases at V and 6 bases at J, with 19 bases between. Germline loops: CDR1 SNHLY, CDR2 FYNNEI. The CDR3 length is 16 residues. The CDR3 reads CASSENEFPSLSEAFF. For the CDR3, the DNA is TGTGCCAGCAGTGAAAACGAATTCCCTAGCTTGTCTGAAGCTTTCTTT.

CDR3 coding DNA: TGCGCCAGCAGCCCAGGGAATATGAACACTGAAGCTTTCTTT. This translates into CASSPGNMNTEAFF. This rearrangement joins TRBV5-1 to TRBJ1-1; weak D call: TRBD1 (5 bases). Per the germline V gene, CDR1 is SGHRS and CDR2 is YFSETQ. V shed 4 bases and J shed 0 bases, with 10 bases lying between them. The CDR3 is 14 residues long.

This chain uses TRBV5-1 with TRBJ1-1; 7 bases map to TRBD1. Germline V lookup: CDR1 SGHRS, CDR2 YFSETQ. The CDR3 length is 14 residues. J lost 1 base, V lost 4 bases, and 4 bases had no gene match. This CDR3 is CASSGGTANTEAFF. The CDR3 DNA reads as TGCGCCAGCAGCGGAGGGACAGCGAACACTGAAGCTTTCTTT.

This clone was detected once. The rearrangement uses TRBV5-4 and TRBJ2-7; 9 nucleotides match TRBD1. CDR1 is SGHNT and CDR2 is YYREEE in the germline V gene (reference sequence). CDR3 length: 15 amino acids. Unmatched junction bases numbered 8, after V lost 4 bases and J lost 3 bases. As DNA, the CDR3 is TGTGCCAGCAGCCTCCGGACAGGGGAACTCTACGAGCAGTACTTC. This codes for CASSLRTGELYEQYF. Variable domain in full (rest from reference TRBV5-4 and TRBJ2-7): ETGVTQSPTHLIKTRGQQVTLRCSSQSGHNTVSWYQQALGQGPQFIFQYYREEENGRGNFPPRFSGLQFPNYSSELNVNALELDDSALYLCASSLRTGELYEQYFGPGTRLTVT.

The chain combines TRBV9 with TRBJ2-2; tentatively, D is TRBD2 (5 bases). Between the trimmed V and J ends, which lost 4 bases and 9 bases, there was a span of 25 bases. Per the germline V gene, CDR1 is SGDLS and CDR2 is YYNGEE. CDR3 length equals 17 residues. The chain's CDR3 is CASSPLGGRGRARELFF. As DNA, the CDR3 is TGTGCCAGCAGCCCCTTGGGCGGGCGTGGGCGGGCGAGGGAGCTGTTTTTT.

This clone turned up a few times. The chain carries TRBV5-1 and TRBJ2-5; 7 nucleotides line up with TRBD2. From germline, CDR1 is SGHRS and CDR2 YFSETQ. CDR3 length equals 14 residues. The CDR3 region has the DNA TGCGCTAGCGGGTTGGGGAGGGCCCCAGAGACCCAGTACTTC. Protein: CASGLGRAPETQYF.

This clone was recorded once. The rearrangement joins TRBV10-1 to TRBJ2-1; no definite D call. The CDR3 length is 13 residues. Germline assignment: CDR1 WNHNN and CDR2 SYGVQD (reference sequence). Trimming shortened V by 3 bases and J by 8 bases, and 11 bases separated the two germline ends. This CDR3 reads CASSDGGWHEQFF. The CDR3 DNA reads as TGCGCCAGCAGTGACGGCGGTTGGCATGAGCAGTTCTTC.

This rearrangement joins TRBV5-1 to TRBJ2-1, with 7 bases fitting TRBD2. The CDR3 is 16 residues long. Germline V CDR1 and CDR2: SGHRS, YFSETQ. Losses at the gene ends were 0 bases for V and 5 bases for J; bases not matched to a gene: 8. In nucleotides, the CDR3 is TGCGCCAGCAGCTTGGATGCGGGAGCAGGCCACAATGAGCAGTTCTTC. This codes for CASSLDAGAGHNEQFF.

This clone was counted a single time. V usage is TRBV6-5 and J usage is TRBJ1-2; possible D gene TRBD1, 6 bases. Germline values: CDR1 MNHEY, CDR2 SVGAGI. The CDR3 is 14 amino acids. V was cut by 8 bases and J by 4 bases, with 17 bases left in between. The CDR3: CASSTQGDLYGYTF. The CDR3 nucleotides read TGTGCCAGCTCAACACAGGGTGACCTCTATGGCTACACCTTC.

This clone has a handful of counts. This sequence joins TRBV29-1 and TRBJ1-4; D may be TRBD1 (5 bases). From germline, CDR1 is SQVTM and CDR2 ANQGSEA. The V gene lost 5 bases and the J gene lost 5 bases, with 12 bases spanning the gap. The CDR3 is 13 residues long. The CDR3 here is CSVSDRLNEKLFF. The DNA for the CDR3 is TGCAGCGTTTCAGACAGATTAAATGAAAAACTGTTTTTT.

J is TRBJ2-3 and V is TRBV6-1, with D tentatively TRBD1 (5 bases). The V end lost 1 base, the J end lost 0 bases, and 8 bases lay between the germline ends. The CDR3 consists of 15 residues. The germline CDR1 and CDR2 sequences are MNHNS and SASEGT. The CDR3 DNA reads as TGTGCCAGCAGTGAAGTGAGACAGAGCACAGATACGCAGTATTTT. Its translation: CASSEVRQSTDTQYF.

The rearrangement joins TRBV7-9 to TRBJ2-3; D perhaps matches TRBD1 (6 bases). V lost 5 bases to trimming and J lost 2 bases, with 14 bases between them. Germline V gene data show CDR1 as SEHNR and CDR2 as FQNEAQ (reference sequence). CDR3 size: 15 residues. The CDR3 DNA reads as TGTGCCAGCAGCGTAGGCACAGGGAACACAGATACGCAGTATTTT. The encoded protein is CASSVGTGNTDTQYF.

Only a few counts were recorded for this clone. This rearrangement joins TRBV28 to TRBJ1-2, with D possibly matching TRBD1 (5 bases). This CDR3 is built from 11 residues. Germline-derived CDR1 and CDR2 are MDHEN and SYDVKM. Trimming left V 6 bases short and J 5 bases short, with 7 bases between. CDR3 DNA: TGTGCCAGCAGCCCAGGGTATGGCTACACCTTC. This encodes CASSPGYGYTF.

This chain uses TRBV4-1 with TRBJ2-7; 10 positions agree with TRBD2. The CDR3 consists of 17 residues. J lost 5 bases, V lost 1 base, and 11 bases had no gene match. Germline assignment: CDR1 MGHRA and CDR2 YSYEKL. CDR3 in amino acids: CASSQGGGLAGANEQYF. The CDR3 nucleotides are TGCGCCAGCAGCCAAGGCGGGGGCCTAGCGGGGGCAAACGAGCAGTACTTC.